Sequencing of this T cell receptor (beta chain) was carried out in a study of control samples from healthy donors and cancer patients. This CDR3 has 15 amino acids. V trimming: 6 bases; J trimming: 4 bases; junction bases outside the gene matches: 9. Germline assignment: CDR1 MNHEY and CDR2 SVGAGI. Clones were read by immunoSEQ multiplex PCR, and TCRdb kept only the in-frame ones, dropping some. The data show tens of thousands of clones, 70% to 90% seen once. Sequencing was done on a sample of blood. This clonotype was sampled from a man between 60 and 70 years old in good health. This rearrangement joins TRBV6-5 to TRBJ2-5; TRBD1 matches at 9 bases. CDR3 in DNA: TGTGCCAGCAGGATTACAGGGGGCGTACGAGAGACCCAGTACTTC. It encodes CASRITGGVRETQYF.